The 8 T cell receptor beta chains below all came from one sample that was sequenced in a study of T-cell memory formation after mild COVID-19. A single record per CDR3 protein comes from TCRdb applying MiXCR to the 5' RACE reads. The repertoire holds around 420,000 distinct CDR3 sequences, 20% to 30% seen once, with 8.8% in the top ten. What was sequenced was PBMCs or a T cell subset sorted from them (not recorded which). The receptor set was obtained from an adult woman who had mild COVID-19 (a few samples of this study predate the infection). Cell type and time point are not known.

This clonotype has at least ten counts. This chain uses TRBV24-1 with TRBJ2-7; D unresolved. Trimming left V 2 bases short and J 5 bases short, with 12 bases between. CDR3 length: 14 amino acids. Germline V lookup: CDR1 KGHDR, CDR2 SFDVKD. The CDR3 protein is CATSDSTFLNEQYF. DNA for the CDR3: TGTGCCACCAGTGATTCTACTTTTCTCAACGAGCAGTACTTC.

The J gene is TRBJ1-1, the V gene TRBV7-9, with 7 bases identical to TRBD1. The germline V gene encodes CDR1 SEHNR and CDR2 FQNEAQ (reference sequence). This CDR3 contains 15 residues. V lost 4 bases and J lost 0; bases outside the gene matches: 5. CDR3 loop: CASSSQTGMNTEAFF. The CDR3 DNA reads TGTGCCAGCAGCTCCCAGACAGGGATGAACACTGAAGCTTTCTTT.

This clonotype has just a few counts. CDR3 DNA sequence: TGTGCCAGCATGATAGCGGGGACGGCCAATGAGCAGTTCTTC. It codes for CASMIAGTANEQFF. The J gene is TRBJ2-1, the V gene TRBV12-3 or TRBV12-4; 8 bases agree with TRBD2. This CDR3 region has 14 residues. Trimming at V came to 7 bases and at J to 6 bases, leaving 8 bases not matched to a gene.

The chain couples TRBV7-8 to TRBJ2-1; 9 bases agree with TRBD2. CDR3 length: 19 residues. The germline gives CDR1 SGHVS, CDR2 FQNEAQ. J lost 0 bases, V lost 0 bases, and 9 bases had no gene match. The CDR3 sequence: CASSLAGLAGSSSYNEQFF. As DNA, the CDR3 is TGTGCCAGCAGCTTAGCGGGGCTAGCGGGGTCGAGCTCCTACAATGAGCAGTTCTTC. Supplemented by reference TRBV7-8 and TRBJ2-1, the full variable domain reads GAGVSQSPRYKVAKRGQDVALRCDPISGHVSLFWYQQALGQGPEFLTYFQNEAQLDKSGLPSDRFFAERPEGSVSTLKIQRTQQEDSAVYLCASSLAGLAGSSSYNEQFFGPGTRLTVL.

The chain has TRBV24-1 and TRBJ1-5; unclear D gene. The CDR3 sequence is 15 residues long. The V gene lost 5 bases and the J gene lost 6 bases, with 16 bases spanning the gap. The germline V gene has CDR1 KGHDR and CDR2 SFDVKD. The CDR3 region is CATSAGHRFGQPQHF. The CDR3 DNA is TGTGCCACCAGTGCCGGGCATCGATTTGGTCAGCCCCAGCATTTT.

This clonotype was detected a few times. The chain links TRBV12-3 or TRBV12-4 to TRBJ2-3, with 9 bases fitting TRBD2. The CDR3 is 15 residues long. J gave up 5 bases and V 1 base, and 4 bases lay outside the gene matches. In DNA form, the CDR3 reads TGTGCCAGCAGTTTAGTGCGGGGGGGCTTAGATACGCAGTATTTT. This codes for CASSLVRGGLDTQYF.

This clonotype appeared a single time. V and J are TRBV15 and TRBJ2-7; D gene ambiguous. The germline gives CDR1 LNHNV, CDR2 YYDKDF (reference sequence). The V gene lost 0 bases and the J gene lost 3 bases, with 3 bases spanning the gap. This CDR3 has 12 amino acids. The CDR3 region is CATSRDGYEQYF. The CDR3 nucleotides are TGTGCCACCAGCAGAGATGGCTACGAGCAGTACTTC.

The V call is TRBV20-1, the J call TRBJ2-2; 10 bases align to TRBD1. Germline V gene sequence: CDR1 DFQATT, CDR2 SNEGSKA (reference sequence). Trimming at V came to 6 bases and at J to 6 bases, leaving 10 bases not matched to a gene. The CDR3 covers 15 residues. The CDR3 DNA sequence: TGCAGTGCGAGGGCCGGGACAGGGGAGGCCGGGGAGCTGTTTTTT. Encoded protein: CSARAGTGEAGELFF.